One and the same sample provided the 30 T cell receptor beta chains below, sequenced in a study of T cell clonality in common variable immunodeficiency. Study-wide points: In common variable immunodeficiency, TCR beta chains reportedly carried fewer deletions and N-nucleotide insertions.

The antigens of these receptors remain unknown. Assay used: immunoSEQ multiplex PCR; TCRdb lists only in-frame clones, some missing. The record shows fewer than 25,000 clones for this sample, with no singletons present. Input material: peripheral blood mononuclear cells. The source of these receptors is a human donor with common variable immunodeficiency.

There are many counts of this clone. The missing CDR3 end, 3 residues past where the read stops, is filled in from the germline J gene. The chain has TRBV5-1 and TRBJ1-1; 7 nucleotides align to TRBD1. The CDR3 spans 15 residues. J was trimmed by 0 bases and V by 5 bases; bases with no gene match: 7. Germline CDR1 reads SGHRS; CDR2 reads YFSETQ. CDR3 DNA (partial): TGCGCCAGCAGAGCACTACAGGGGTTGAACACTGAA. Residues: CASRALQGLNTE. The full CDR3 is CASRALQGLNTEAFF. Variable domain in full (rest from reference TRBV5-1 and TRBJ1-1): KAGVTQTPRYLIKTRGQQVTLSCSPISGHRSVSWYQQTPGQGLQFLFEYFSETQRNKGNFPGRFSGRQFSNSRSEMNVSTLELGDSALYLCASRALQGLNTEAFFGQGTRLTVV.

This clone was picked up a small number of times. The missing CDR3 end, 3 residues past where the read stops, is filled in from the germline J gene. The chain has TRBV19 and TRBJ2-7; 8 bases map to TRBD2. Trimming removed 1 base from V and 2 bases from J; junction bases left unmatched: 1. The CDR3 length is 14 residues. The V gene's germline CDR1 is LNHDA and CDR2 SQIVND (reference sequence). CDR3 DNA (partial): TGTGCCAGTAGTATAGTTAGCGGGACCTACGAG. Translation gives CASSIVSGTYE. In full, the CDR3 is CASSIVSGTYEQYF.

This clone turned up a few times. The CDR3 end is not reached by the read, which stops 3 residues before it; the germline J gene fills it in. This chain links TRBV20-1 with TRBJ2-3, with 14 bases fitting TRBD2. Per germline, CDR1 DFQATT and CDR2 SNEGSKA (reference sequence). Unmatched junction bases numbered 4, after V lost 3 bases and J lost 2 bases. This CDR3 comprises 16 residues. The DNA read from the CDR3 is TGCAGTGCTAGTAAGGGACTAGCGGGAGACACAGATACG. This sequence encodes CSASKGLAGDTDT. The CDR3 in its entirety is CSASKGLAGDTDTQYF.

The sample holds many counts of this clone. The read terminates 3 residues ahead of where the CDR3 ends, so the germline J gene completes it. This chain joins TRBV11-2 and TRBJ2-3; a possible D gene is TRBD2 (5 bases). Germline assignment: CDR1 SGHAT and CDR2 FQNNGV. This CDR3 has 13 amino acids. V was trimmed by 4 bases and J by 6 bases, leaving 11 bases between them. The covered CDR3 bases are TGTGCCAGCAGCTCGCTAGCCCGTGATACG. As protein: CASSSLARDT. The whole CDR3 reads CASSSLARDTQYF.

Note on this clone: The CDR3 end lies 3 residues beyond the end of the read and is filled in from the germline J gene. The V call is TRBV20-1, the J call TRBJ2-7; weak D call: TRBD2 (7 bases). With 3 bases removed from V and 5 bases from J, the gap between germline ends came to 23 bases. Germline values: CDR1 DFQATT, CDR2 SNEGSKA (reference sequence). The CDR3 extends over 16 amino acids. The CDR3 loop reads CSARGPGGPSLHEQYF. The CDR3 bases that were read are TGCAGTGCTAGGGGACCCGGGGGGCCCTCCCTCCACGAG.

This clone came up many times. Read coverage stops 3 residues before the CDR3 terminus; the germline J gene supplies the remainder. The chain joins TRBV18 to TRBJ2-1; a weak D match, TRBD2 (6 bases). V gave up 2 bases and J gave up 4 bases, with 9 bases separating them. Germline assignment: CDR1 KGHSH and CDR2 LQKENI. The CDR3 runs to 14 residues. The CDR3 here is CASSPGAGYNEQFF. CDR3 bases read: TGTGCCAGCTCACCAGGGGCGGGGTACAATGAG.

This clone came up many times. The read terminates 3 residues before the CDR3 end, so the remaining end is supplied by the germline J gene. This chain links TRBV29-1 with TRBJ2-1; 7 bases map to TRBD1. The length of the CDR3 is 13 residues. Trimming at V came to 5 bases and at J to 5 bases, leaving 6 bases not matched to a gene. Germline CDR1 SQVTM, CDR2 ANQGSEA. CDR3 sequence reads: CSVLPQGNNEQFF. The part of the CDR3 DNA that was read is TGCAGCGTTCTCCCACAGGGGAACAATGAG.

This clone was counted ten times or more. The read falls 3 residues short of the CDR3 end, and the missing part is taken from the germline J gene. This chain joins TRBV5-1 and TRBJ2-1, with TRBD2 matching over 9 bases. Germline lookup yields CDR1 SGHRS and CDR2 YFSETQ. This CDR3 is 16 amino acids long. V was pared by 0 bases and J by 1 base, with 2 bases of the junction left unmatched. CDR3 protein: CASSLGAGGSYNEQFF. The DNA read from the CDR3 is TGCGCCAGCAGCTTGGGAGCGGGGGGATCCTACAATGAG.

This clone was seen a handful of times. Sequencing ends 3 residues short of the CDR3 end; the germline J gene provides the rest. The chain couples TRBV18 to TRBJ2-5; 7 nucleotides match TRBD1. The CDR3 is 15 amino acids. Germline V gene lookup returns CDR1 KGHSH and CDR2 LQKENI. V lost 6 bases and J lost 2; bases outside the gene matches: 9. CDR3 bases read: TGTGCCAGCTCCCTTGGGGTGACAGGGCAAGAGACC. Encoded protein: CASSLGVTGQET. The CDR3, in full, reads CASSLGVTGQETQYF.

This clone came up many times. The CDR3 bases that were read are TGTGCCACTTCCAGCAGGGCGGCCCGGGATACG. Translated: CATSSRAARDT. The full-length CDR3 reads as CATSSRAARDTQYF. The chain has TRBV2 and TRBJ2-3, with D possibly being TRBD1 (5 bases). The CDR3 end falls 3 residues outside the read, so it is completed with the germline J gene. The V gene lost 10 bases and the J gene lost 6 bases, with 20 bases spanning the gap. Germline CDR1 SNHLY, CDR2 FYNNEI. This CDR3 spans 14 amino acids.

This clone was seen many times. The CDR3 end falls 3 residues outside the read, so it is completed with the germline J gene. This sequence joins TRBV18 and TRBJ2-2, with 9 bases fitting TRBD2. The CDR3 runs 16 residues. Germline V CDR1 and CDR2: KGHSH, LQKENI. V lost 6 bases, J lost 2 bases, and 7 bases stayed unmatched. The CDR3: CASSFTTSGNTGELFF. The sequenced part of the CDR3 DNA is TGTGCCAGCTCGTTTACGACTAGCGGAAACACCGGGGAG. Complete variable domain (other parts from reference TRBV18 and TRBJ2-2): NAGVMQNPRHLVRRRGQEARLRCSPMKGHSHVYWYRQLPEEGLKFMVYLQKENIIDESGMPKERFSAEFPKEGPSILRIQQVVRGDSAAYFCASSFTTSGNTGELFFGEGSRLTVL.

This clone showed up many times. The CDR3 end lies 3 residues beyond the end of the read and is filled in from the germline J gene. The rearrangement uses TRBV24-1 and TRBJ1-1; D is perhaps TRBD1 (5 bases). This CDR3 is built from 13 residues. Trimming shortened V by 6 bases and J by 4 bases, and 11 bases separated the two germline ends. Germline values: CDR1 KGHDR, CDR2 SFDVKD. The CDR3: CATSWGPGTEAFF. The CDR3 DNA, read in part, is TGTGCCACCAGTTGGGGCCCCGGCACTGAA.

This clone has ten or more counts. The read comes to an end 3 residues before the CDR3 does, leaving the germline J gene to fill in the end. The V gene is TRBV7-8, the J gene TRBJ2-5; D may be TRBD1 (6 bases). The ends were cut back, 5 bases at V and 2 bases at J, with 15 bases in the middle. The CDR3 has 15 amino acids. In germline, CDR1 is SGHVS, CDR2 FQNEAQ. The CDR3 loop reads CASSQGHGYQETQYF. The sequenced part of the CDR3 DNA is TGTGCCAGCAGCCAGGGACACGGATATCAAGAGACC.

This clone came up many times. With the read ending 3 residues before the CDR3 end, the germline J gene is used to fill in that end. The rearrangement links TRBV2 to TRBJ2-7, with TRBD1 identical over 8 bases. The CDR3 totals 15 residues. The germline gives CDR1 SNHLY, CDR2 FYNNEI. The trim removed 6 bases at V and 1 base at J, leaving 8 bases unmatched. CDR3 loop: CASSPQGATSYEQYF. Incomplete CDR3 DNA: TGTGCCAGCAGCCCCCAGGGGGCCACATCCTACGAG.

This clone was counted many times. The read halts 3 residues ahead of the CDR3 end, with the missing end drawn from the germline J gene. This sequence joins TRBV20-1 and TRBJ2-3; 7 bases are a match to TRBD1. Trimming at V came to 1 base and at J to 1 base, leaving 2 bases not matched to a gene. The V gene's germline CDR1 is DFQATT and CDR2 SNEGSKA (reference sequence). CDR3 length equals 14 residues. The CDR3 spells CSARGDRRTDTQYF. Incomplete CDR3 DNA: TGCAGTGCTAGAGGGGACAGACGCACAGATACG.

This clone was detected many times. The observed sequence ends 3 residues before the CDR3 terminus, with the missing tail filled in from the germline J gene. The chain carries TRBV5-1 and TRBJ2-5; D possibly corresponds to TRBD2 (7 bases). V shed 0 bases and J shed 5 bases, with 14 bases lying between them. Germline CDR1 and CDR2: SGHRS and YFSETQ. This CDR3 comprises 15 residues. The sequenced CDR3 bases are TGCGCCAGCAGCTTGGGACAGGCAGCGGGGGAGACC. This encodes CASSLGQAAGET. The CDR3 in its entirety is CASSLGQAAGETQYF.

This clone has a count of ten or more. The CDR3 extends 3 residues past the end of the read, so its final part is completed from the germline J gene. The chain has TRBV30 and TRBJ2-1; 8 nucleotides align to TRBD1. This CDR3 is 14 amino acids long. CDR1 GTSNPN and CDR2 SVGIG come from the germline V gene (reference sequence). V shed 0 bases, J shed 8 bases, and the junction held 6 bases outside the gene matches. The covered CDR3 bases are TGTGCCTGGAGTGTCTGGACAGGGCTGGATGAG. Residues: CAWSVWTGLDE. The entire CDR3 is CAWSVWTGLDEQFF.

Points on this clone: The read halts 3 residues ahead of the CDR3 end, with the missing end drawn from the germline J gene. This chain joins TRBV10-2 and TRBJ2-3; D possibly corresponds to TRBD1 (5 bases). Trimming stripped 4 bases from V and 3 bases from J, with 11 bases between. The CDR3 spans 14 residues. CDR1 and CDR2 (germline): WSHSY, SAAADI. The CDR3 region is CASSGARVTDTQYF. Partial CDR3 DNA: TGCGCCAGCAGTGGGGCCAGGGTAACAGATACG.

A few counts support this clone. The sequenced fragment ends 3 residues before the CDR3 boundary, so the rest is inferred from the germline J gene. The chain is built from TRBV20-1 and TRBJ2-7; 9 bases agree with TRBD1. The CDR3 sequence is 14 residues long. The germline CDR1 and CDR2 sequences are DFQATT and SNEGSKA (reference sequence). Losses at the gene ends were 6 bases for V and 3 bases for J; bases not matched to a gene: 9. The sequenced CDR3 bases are TGCAGTGCGCCCGACAGGGGGTTCAGCTACGAG. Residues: CSAPDRGFSYE. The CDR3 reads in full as CSAPDRGFSYEQYF.

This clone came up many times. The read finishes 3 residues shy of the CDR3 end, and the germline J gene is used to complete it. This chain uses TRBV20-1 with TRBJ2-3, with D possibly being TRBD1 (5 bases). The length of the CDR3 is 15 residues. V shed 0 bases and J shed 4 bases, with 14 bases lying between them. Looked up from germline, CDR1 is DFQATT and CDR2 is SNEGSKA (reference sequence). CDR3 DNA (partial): TGCAGTGCTAGAGAGATAGCAGGGCCCCCAGATACG. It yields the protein CSAREIAGPPDT. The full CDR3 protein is CSAREIAGPPDTQYF.

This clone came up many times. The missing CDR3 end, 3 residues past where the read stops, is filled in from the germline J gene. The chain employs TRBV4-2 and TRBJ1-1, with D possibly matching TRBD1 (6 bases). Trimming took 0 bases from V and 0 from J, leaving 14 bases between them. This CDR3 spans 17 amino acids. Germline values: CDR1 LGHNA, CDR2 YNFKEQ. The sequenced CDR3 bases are TGTGCCAGCAGCCAAGACCCACAGGGACCTATGAACACTGAA. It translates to CASSQDPQGPMNTE. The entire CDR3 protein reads CASSQDPQGPMNTEAFF.

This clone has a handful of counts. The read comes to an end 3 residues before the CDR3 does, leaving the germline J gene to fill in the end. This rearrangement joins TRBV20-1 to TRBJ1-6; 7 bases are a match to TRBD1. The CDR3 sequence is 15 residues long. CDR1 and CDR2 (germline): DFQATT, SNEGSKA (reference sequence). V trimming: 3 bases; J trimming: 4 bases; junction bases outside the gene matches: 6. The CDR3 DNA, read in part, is TGCAGTGCTAGTCGGGCAGGGGGTTATAATTCACCC. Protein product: CSASRAGGYNSP. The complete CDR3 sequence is CSASRAGGYNSPLHF.

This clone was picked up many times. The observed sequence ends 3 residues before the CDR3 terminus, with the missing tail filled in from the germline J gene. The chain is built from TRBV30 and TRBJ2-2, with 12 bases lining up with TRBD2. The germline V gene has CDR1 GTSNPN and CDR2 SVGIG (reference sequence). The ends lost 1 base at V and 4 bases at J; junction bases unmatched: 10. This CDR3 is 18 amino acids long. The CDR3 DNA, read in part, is TGTGCCTGGAGTGGCCGGACTAGCGGGGTCCGAATCACCGGGGAG. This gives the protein CAWSGRTSGVRITGE. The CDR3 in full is CAWSGRTSGVRITGELFF.

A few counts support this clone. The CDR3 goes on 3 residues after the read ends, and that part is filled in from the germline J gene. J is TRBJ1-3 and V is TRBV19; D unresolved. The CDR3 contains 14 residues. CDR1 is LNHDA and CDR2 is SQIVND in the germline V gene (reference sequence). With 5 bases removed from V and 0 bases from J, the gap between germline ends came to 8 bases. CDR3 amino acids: CASSPGFSGNTIYF. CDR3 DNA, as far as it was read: TGTGCCAGTAGTCCCGGGTTCTCTGGAAACACC.

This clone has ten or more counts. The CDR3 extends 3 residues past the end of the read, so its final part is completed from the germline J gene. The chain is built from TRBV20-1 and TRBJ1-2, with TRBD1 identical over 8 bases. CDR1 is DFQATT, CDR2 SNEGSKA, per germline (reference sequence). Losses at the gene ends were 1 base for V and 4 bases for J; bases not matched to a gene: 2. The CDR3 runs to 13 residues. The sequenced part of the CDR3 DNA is TGCAGTGCTAGAGTCGGACAGGGCTATGGC. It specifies CSARVGQGYG. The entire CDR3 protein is CSARVGQGYGYTF.

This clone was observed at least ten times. The CDR3 loop is CASSAQDYTDTQYF. CDR3 bases read: TGTGCCAGCAGCGCCCAGGACTACACAGATACG. This rearrangement joins TRBV9 to TRBJ2-3, with D perhaps TRBD2 (6 bases). From the germline J gene comes the end of the CDR3, since the read stops 3 residues before it. The CDR3 is 14 residues long. Germline values: CDR1 SGDLS, CDR2 YYNGEE. V was cut by 3 bases and J by 2 bases, with 10 bases left in between.

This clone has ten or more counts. CDR3: CASRKAGTSGRAYNEQFF. The sequenced part of the CDR3 DNA is TGTGCCAGCAGGAAGGCAGGGACTAGCGGGAGGGCGTACAATGAG. The gene calls are TRBV28 and TRBJ2-1; 16 nucleotides align to TRBD2. The read gets to within 3 residues of the CDR3 end, and the germline J gene fills in the rest. CDR1 is MDHEN, CDR2 SYDVKM, per germline. Trimming took 6 bases from V and 4 from J; bases not matched to a gene: 9. This CDR3 spans 18 amino acids.

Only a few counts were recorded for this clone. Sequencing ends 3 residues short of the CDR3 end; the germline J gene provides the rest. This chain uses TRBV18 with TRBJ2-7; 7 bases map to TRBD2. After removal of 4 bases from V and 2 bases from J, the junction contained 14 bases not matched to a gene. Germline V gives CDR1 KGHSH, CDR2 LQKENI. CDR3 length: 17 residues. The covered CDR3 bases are TGTGCCAGCTCACTGGACTCGGCGGCGGGGGTCCCCTACGAG. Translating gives CASSLDSAAGVPYE. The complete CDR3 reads CASSLDSAAGVPYEQYF.

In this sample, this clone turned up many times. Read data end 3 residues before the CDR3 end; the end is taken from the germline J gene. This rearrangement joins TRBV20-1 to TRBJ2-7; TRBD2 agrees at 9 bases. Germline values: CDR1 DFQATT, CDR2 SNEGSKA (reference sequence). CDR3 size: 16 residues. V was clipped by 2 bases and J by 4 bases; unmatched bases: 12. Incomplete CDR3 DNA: TGCAGTGCTAGACCTAGCGGGACCTTAACGGGGTACGAG. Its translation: CSARPSGTLTGYE. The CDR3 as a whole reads CSARPSGTLTGYEQYF.

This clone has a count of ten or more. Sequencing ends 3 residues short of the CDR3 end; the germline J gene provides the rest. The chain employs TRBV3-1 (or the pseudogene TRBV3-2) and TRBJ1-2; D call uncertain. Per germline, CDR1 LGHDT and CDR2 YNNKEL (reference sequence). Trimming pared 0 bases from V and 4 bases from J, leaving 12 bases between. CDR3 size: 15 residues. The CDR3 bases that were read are TGTGCCAGCAGCCAAGATGTAACAGTAAGCTATGGC. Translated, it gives CASSQDVTVSYG. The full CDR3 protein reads CASSQDVTVSYGYTF.